A selection of T cell receptor beta chains follows, all from one sample in a study of patients and donors after allogeneic stem cell transplantation. TCRdb redid the calling of the RT-PCR reads with MiXCR, one entry per CDR3 protein. The table records about 410,000 distinct CDR3 sequences, roughly 16% of them present only once. Sequenced material: blood, either unsorted or a sorted T cell fraction (not recorded which). The origin of the receptors is a human donor who was either an allogeneic HSCT recipient or a stem cell or donor lymphocyte infusion donor (not recorded which). It is not recorded whose cells these are; they may come from a transplant donor. Each CDR3 is given with its conserved first and last residue. D genes are given only for firm matches. Rows may omit the clone size; those that give it use once, few, many or a size class.

d_call j_call clone_size v_call cdr3_aa
TRBD1 TRBJ1-2 - TRBV24-1 CATSDVDRGYTF
- TRBJ2-7 - TRBV12-3/TRBV12-4 CASTLGGREQYF
- TRBJ2-7 - TRBV29-1 CSVDPGTSGYEQYF
- TRBJ1-6 - TRBV7-8 CASSLGGHNSPLHF
TRBD1 TRBJ1-4 - TRBV5-1 CASSEDTGGVGKLFF
TRBD2 TRBJ2-7 few TRBV5-1 CASSGFEKREAYEQYF
- TRBJ1-1 few TRBV4-1 CASSPPQGDGTEAFF
- TRBJ2-7 few TRBV19 CASSIGLVYEQYF
- TRBJ2-1 many TRBV7-3 CASSLSSYNEQFF
- TRBJ1-2 - TRBV20-1 CSATRDYGYTF
TRBD2 TRBJ2-1 few TRBV5-1 CASSPTSGGLPYSYNEQFF
TRBD2 TRBJ2-7 few TRBV5-1 CASGTSGNYEQYF
- TRBJ2-3 few TRBV28 CASSLNEIALGTDTQYF
TRBD1 TRBJ1-6 - TRBV20-1 CSAETGTAYNSPLHF
- TRBJ1-1 - TRBV19 CASSRGDLGNPEAFF
- TRBJ2-5 few TRBV6-5 CASSSSLAGNIETQYF
- TRBJ2-1 - TRBV20-1 CSAAGVRYNEQFF
- TRBJ1-1 - TRBV10-3 CAISLSMNTEAFF
TRBD2 TRBJ2-7 - TRBV10-2 CASSATSGLSYEQYF
TRBD1 TRBJ1-2 many TRBV6-5 CASSYSDRGRRYTF
TRBD2 TRBJ2-2 few TRBV5-5 CASSRGGRNTGELFF
TRBD2 TRBJ2-3 few TRBV5-1 CASSGLWGGGTDTQYF
TRBD2 TRBJ2-7 many TRBV5-1 CASSLGLAGGEQYF
TRBD1 TRBJ1-2 - TRBV25-1 CASSESPNRGDGYTF
TRBD1 TRBJ1-2 - TRBV20-1 CSAPPRQGADYGYTF
TRBD1 TRBJ1-2 few TRBV6-5 CASSTGQGSYTF
- TRBJ1-5 - TRBV6-1 CASSPGLPQPQHF
- TRBJ1-1 - TRBV11-2 CASRPFMPGPSGNTEAFF
- TRBJ1-1 few TRBV20-1 CSARDLRGLNTEAFF
- TRBJ2-1 many TRBV5-1 CASSFAGTDHNEQFF
- TRBJ2-1 - TRBV20-1 CSARGEGRNEQFF
- TRBJ2-7 - TRBV20-1 CSARDLRTDSYEQYF
TRBD1 TRBJ2-7 - TRBV4-2 CASSHGQGANEQYF
- TRBJ1-5 once TRBV5-1 CASSLEGHLNQPQHF
TRBD2 TRBJ2-5 - TRBV4-3 CASSRQLAGGQETQYF
- TRBJ1-2 - TRBV6-5 CASSYVSNYGYTF
- TRBJ1-1 - TRBV7-9 CASSLEESFEAFF
TRBD1 TRBJ2-5 - TRBV15 CATSRAGQGQETQYF
- TRBJ2-4 - TRBV19 CASSVQGAKNIQYF
- TRBJ2-4 many TRBV20-1 CSRPGLAKNIQYF
- TRBJ2-2 - TRBV7-3 CASSPWGPGTGELFF
- TRBJ2-7 few TRBV7-2 CASSAHWGQGYEQYF
- TRBJ2-7 - TRBV5-1 CASSFRNEQYF
- TRBJ1-1 - TRBV29-1 CSVEYTEAFF
- TRBJ2-3 few TRBV12-3/TRBV12-4 CASSLFRSDTQYF
TRBD1 TRBJ1-2 - TRBV6-1 CASSRGQGAAGYTF
TRBD1 TRBJ2-7 - TRBV7-2 CASRSTGAGEQYF
TRBD1 TRBJ2-1 - TRBV15 CATSGTASPQFF
- TRBJ1-3 few TRBV29-1 CSVESGSRNTIYF
- TRBJ1-3 - TRBV29-1 CSVPQGSGNTIYF
TRBD1 TRBJ2-7 - TRBV5-1 CASSSRGQGKNEQYF
- TRBJ1-5 - TRBV7-9 CASSLGVGQRAQPQHF
TRBD2 TRBJ2-1 - TRBV20-1 CSARFAPSGGSNEQFF
- TRBJ1-5 few TRBV19 CASCSGADQPQHF
TRBD2 TRBJ2-7 many TRBV7-9 CASSLRGLAGTYEQYF
TRBD2 TRBJ2-1 - TRBV27 CASRGLAGGRSSYNEQFF
- TRBJ2-7 - TRBV4-2 CASSQALGGEQYF
- TRBJ1-6 many TRBV7-3 CASSVQGSSPLHF
- TRBJ2-5 few TRBV4-2 CASSQDNSRGETQYF
- TRBJ1-1 many TRBV12-3/TRBV12-4 CASSPLRSEAFF